This TCR beta chain stems from a study of regulatory T cells in long-lasting Graves disease. Findings and limits, study-wide: There were preferences for TRBV28, TRBJ1-2 and TRBJ2-5 in persistent disease.

V was clipped by 6 bases and J by 6 bases, with 17 bases between them. This CDR3 is built from 14 residues. The germline V gene has CDR1 MGHRA and CDR2 YSYEKL. This clonotype was found many times. Its matching antigen is unknown. To make TCR beta libraries, researchers used iRepertoire HTBI primers and Arm-PCR of CDR3 regions. TCRdb reprocessed the multiplex PCR reads with MiXCR, giving one entry per CDR3 protein. The sample consists of around 250,000 distinct CDR3 sequences, around a sixth of them appearing once. Time point reported: newly diagnosed GD, antithyroid drugs for less than 3 months. After RNA was extracted from PBMCs, the TCR library was made from it. Separately, the same data were catalogued under a study of T cells in Graves' hyperthyroidism and ophthalmopathy. That paper adds: Patients were aged 18 to 65, had disease duration under 2 months, and had newly diagnosed hyperthyroidism. Among thyroid clonotypes expanded above 0.001, most also appeared in blood. Median prediction lead before ophthalmopathy onset was six to eight months with the model.

The specimen comprised peripheral blood mononuclear cells (PBMCs), sampled at new diagnosis, from a patient treated with antithyroid drugs. This receptor was taken from a woman aged 25 to 39 with Graves disease. The rearrangement joins TRBV4-1 to TRBJ1-1; D uncertain. CDR3 coding DNA: TGCGCCAGCAGTCCTCCACAGAGACCCTCTGAAGCTTTCTTT. Its translation is CASSPPQRPSEAFF.